What follows is one T cell receptor beta chain and its context. Its antigen specificity is not known. Base qualities are not provided; no much larger clone lies one nucleotide away. These data originate in a study of shared clonotypes between healthy human individuals (dated by TCRdb to about 2020). About the full investigation: A few men and a couple of women, aged 18 to 49 years, made up the cohort. Between about 0.8 and 9 billion PBMCs per donor were obtained by leukapheresis. For each donor, three plates each were used for CD4 naive and CD4 memory, two plates were used for CD8 naive, and one plate was used for CD8 memory. Libraries were prepared and TCR repertoires were sequenced by different laboratories using diverse techniques, in order to increase sequencing depth and limit assay-specific biases. The study deeply sequenced blood TCR repertoires of five healthy adults to estimate repertoire size and the extent of clonotype sharing between individuals.

Findings and caveats that apply to the study as a whole: Compared with non-shared clonotypes, the clonotypes found in all four sorted-subset donors had higher generation probabilities. When a handful of donors were compared, the shared fraction of clonotypes was about 5% for naive CD4, roughly 3.4% for naive CD8, more than 2% for memory CD4, and 0.35% to 0.4% for memory CD8. Estimated clonotype richness was generally larger for naive than for memory subsets. Incomplete sequencing was indicated by rarefaction of sorted-subset datasets, despite the large sequencing depth. Only blood was sampled, and tissue TCR repertoires likely differ from those in blood. The genetic and exposure-history diversity represented was limited by the small number of donors. Pairwise subsampling indicated that sequencing depth was expected to affect the degree of clonotype sharing among donors.

The donors were healthy, HIV-negative adults who had no recently reported acute infections or vaccinations. Only Caucasian adults living in Nashville, Tennessee, USA were represented among the donors. CD4+ T cells were enriched through magnetic negative selection, after which naive cells were positively selected on CD45RA and the remaining negative fraction served as the memory subset. After blood collection by leukapheresis, PBMCs were isolated using Ficoll-Histopaque density gradient centrifugation and then cryopreserved in the vapor phase of liquid nitrogen. Purity and quantity of every magnetically sorted T cell population were checked by analytical flow cytometry. Genomic DNA was isolated from every sorted fraction and measured by UV absorbance on a Nanodrop 2000c. TCR CDR3 regions were amplified from genomic DNA by multiplex PCR using the deep immunoSEQ assay. Extracted genomic DNA from each cell subset was distributed evenly across all wells of several immunoSEQ 96-well plates, and each plate was treated as a replicate. Each replicate PCR for sorted subsets received about 200 ng genomic DNA, equal to roughly 30,000 T cell genomes. Purified libraries were quantified with a Qubit 3.0 fluorometer, sized on a Bioanalyzer 2100, and re-quantified with the KAPA Library Quantification kit. Each immunoSEQ 96-well plate was sequenced on its own single-read 150-cycle Illumina NextSeq 550 flow cell. From the authors' description of their analysis: Because only junctional sequences without quality scores were contained in the immunoSEQ output, filtering matching that applied to full-length reads could not be performed. To assign V/J genes and CDR3, sequences were annotated using PyIR, a Python wrapper for IgBLAST v1.9, with IMGT germline references. Reads with weak V/J assignments (E-value above 1e-6), missing CDR3, stop codons, out-of-frame junctions, or ambiguous translated residues were removed. V3J clonotypes were defined as sequences sharing the same inferred V gene, J gene, and CDR3 amino acid sequence. The percentage overlap between two repertoires was calculated by dividing the number of shared unique clonotypes by the size of the smaller repertoire. Three approaches were used to assess repertoire richness: RTK rarefaction, the Chao1 estimator, and Recon v2.1 estimates of unobserved clonotypes. Generation probabilities were computed with OLGA for all TCRbeta clonotypes obtained by the gDNA method from several donors. TCRdb re-hosts the immuneACCESS table, in-frame sequences only. Its copies lack some clones; in the studies checked, an unresolved V gene accounts for under half of them, and the cause for the rest is not known. V, J and clone size reflect that table, while D and trimming were determined from the DNA. This sample holds 2 million to 2.5 million clones; 90% to 97% were observed only once. The top ten clonotypes cover around 0.13% of the sample.

There are 14 amino acids in the CDR3, from cysteine to phenylalanine inclusive. Kept here is only the CDR3 DNA, which spans 42 bases and is read in frame from base 1. In the germline V gene (reference sequence), CDR1 corresponds to GTSNPN and CDR2 to SVGIG. V drops 3 bases and J drops 0 bases, leaving 12 bases in between. The rearrangement combines TRBV30 with TRBJ2-7; TRBD2 might be the D gene, on 5 matching bases. The receptor was derived from a man aged 18 to 35 in good health. The sequenced sample was naive CD4+ T cells sorted from blood. The cell subset or site label, read with the paper, signifies: CD45RA+ positively selected. The CDR3 amino acid sequence is: CAWRDGAGSYEQYF. The nucleotides read TGTGCCTGGAGGGATGGCGCGGGCTCCTACGAGCAGTACTTC.